The text below deals with one T cell receptor beta chain. Exposed participants came across a COVID-19 case within 2 weeks before study entry. The data originate from a study of blood T cell repertoires in COVID-19. Study-level background: The samples span acute and convalescent COVID-19 from the United States, Italy and Spain.

Generated by immunoSEQ multiplex PCR, the TCRdb table keeps only in-frame clones and is missing some. The table has about 300,000 clones, roughly 91% seen once; the top ten hold roughly 2.8%. This receptor was obtained from a woman in her 50s who had been exposed to COVID-19. Sequencing used PBMCs or T cells enriched from blood (not recorded which).

This chain's CDR3 is CASRETPRSGNTIYF. In DNA, the CDR3 is TGTGCCAGCAGAGAGACACCGCGCTCTGGAAACACCATATATTTT. The J gene is TRBJ1-3, the V gene TRBV2; unclear D gene. CDR1 and CDR2 from the germline V gene are SNHLY and FYNNEI. The CDR3 runs to 15 residues. V was clipped by 6 bases and J by 0 bases, with 12 bases between them.